These T cell receptor beta chains were read from a single sample in a study of early T cells in non-severe SARS-CoV-2 infection. TCRdb processed the 5' RACE reads anew with MiXCR; each CDR3 protein has one entry. The sample yields tens of thousands of distinct CDR3 sequences, roughly a tenth seen once. Sequencing used whole blood. The receptors originated from an adult who was a healthcare worker with PCR-confirmed SARS-CoV-2 infection or an uninfected control (not recorded which). CDR3s include the opening cysteine and the closing phenylalanine or tryptophan. Fields, in order: D gene, J gene, V gene, CDR3 length, clone size, CDR3 DNA, CDR3 protein. The D gene is left open where the match is weak. Expanded clones get a size class; other rows say once, few or many, or leave the size out.

D: TRBD2
J: TRBJ2-1
V: TRBV7-3
length: 15
size: many
DNA: TGTGCCAGCAGCTTAAGACTAGCGGACTCCAATGAGCAGTTCTTC
CDR3: CASSLRLADSNEQFF

D: TRBD1
J: TRBJ1-2
V: TRBV7-9
length: 14
size: NA
DNA: TGTGCCAGCAGCGGAACAGGGGATCGCTATGGCTACACCTTC
CDR3: CASSGTGDRYGYTF

D: NA
J: TRBJ2-7
V: TRBV4-1
length: 15
size: NA
DNA: TGCGCCAGCAGCGAAAGGGGCTCTAGCGCTGACGAGCAGTACTTC
CDR3: CASSERGSSADEQYF

D: NA
J: TRBJ2-7
V: TRBV24-1
length: 13
size: NA
DNA: TGTGCCACCAGTGATTTAGGGGGATACGAGCAGTACTTC
CDR3: CATSDLGGYEQYF

D: NA
J: TRBJ2-1
V: TRBV19
length: 14
size: NA
DNA: TGTGCCAGTGGTGTTACGAGTTCCTACAATGAGCAGTTCTTC
CDR3: CASGVTSSYNEQFF

D: NA
J: TRBJ1-1
V: TRBV19
length: 13
size: NA
DNA: TGTGCCAGCGCTTTCGGGGTGAACACTGAAGCTTTCTTC
CDR3: CASAFGVNTEAFF

D: NA
J: TRBJ2-1
V: TRBV3-1
length: 14
size: NA
DNA: TGTGCCAGCAGCCAAAATAGATATTACAATGAGCAGTTCTTC
CDR3: CASSQNRYYNEQFF

D: NA
J: TRBJ1-6
V: TRBV30
length: 13
size: many
DNA: TGTGCCTGGAGTACTGGCCGCCATTCACCCCTCCACTTT
CDR3: CAWSTGRHSPLHF

D: TRBD2
J: TRBJ2-2
V: TRBV2
length: 15
size: few
DNA: TGTGCCAGCAGGGGGACTAGCGGGAAAGTCGGGGAGCTGTTTTTT
CDR3: CASRGTSGKVGELFF

D: NA
J: TRBJ2-6
V: TRBV5-4
length: 16
size: many
DNA: TGTGCCAGCAGCAGGCCTGGGGGTGATGGGGCCAACGTCCTGACTTTC
CDR3: CASSRPGGDGANVLTF

D: NA
J: TRBJ1-6
V: TRBV9
length: 15
size: many
DNA: TGTGCCAGCAGCGTAGGAATCTCCTATAATTCACCCCTCCACTTT
CDR3: CASSVGISYNSPLHF

D: NA
J: TRBJ2-3
V: TRBV7-2
length: 15
size: few
DNA: TGTGCCAGCAGCTTAGAGGGTAGCGATGCAGATACGCAGTATTTT
CDR3: CASSLEGSDADTQYF

D: NA
J: TRBJ1-5
V: TRBV12-3/TRBV12-4
length: 14
size: few
DNA: TGTGCCAGCAGCTGGACATATAGCAATCAGCCCCAGCATTTT
CDR3: CASSWTYSNQPQHF

D: TRBD2
J: TRBJ2-1
V: TRBV2
length: 14
size: few
DNA: TGTGCCAGCAAACCTAGCGGAGCCTACAATGAGCAGTTCTTC
CDR3: CASKPSGAYNEQFF

D: NA
J: TRBJ2-1
V: TRBV25-1
length: 14
size: few
DNA: TGTGCCAGCAGTGAAGATTGGGTCTACAATGAGCAGTTCTTC
CDR3: CASSEDWVYNEQFF

D: NA
J: TRBJ1-2
V: TRBV3-1
length: 13
size: NA
DNA: TGTGCCAGCAGCCCGTCAGGGGCAGGTGGCTACACCTTC
CDR3: CASSPSGAGGYTF

D: NA
J: TRBJ2-2
V: TRBV10-2
length: 13
size: NA
DNA: TGCGCCAGCACCTCCGCGGGGACCGGGGAGCTGTTTTTT
CDR3: CASTSAGTGELFF

D: TRBD1
J: TRBJ2-5
V: TRBV14
length: 15
size: many
DNA: TGTGCCAGCAGCCTACTCGGGACAGGGAAAGAGACCCAGTACTTC
CDR3: CASSLLGTGKETQYF

D: TRBD1
J: TRBJ2-3
V: TRBV24-1
length: 19
size: few
DNA: TGTGCCACCAGTGGCCCCACCTGGGACAGTCCGACTAGCACAGATACGCAGTATTTT
CDR3: CATSGPTWDSPTSTDTQYF

D: TRBD2
J: TRBJ2-7
V: TRBV27
length: 14
size: many
DNA: TGTGCCAGCAGCCTAGCGGGGGGCCCCTACGAGCAGTACTTC
CDR3: CASSLAGGPYEQYF

D: TRBD2
J: TRBJ2-1
V: TRBV7-2
length: 15
size: many
DNA: TGTGCCAGCAGCCTAAGACTAGCGGAGCGAGATGAGCAGTTCTTC
CDR3: CASSLRLAERDEQFF

D: NA
J: TRBJ2-2
V: TRBV7-2
length: 16
size: few
DNA: TGTGCCAGCAGTCGCGGGGCTAGTCCGAACACCGGGGAGCTGTTTTTT
CDR3: CASSRGASPNTGELFF

D: NA
J: TRBJ2-3
V: TRBV3-1
length: 13
size: many
DNA: TGTGCCAGCAGCCCGGGAATCACAGATACGCAGTATTTT
CDR3: CASSPGITDTQYF

D: TRBD2
J: TRBJ2-1
V: TRBV7-9
length: 20
size: NA
DNA: TGTGCCAGCAGCTTAGCCCTAGCGGGAGGGTCACGCCCCCTCAACGGCGAGCAGTTCTTC
CDR3: CASSLALAGGSRPLNGEQFF

D: TRBD2
J: TRBJ2-1
V: TRBV12-3/TRBV12-4
length: 16
size: NA
DNA: TGTGCCAGCAGTTTAGAAGGGACTAGCGGGCTCGATGAGCAGTTCTTC
CDR3: CASSLEGTSGLDEQFF

D: NA
J: TRBJ1-1
V: TRBV30
length: 16
size: many
DNA: TGTGCCTGGAGTCTGTTAAGGGCAGGGGCTAAGAGTGAAGCTTTCTTT
CDR3: CAWSLLRAGAKSEAFF

D: TRBD1
J: TRBJ1-1
V: TRBV10-3
length: 15
size: NA
DNA: TGTGCCATCAGCGGCCCGGGACAGGGAAAAACTGAAGCTTTCTTT
CDR3: CAISGPGQGKTEAFF

D: NA
J: TRBJ1-1
V: TRBV2
length: 13
size: many
DNA: TGTGCCAGCACCCGGGACGGGCCGGCTGAAGCTTTCTTT
CDR3: CASTRDGPAEAFF

D: TRBD2
J: TRBJ2-2
V: TRBV20-1
length: 17
size: once
DNA: TGCAGTGCTAGAGATGTTAGCGGGAGGAGGCGCACCGGGGAGCTGTTTTTT
CDR3: CSARDVSGRRRTGELFF

D: TRBD2
J: TRBJ2-7
V: TRBV10-2
length: 14
size: many
DNA: TGCGCCAGCAGACTAGCGGGAGGCCCCTACGAGCAGTACTTC
CDR3: CASRLAGGPYEQYF

D: NA
J: TRBJ2-7
V: TRBV11-2
length: 14
size: many
DNA: TGTGCCAGCAGCTTTTCGACAGAAGCCTACGAGCAGTACTTC
CDR3: CASSFSTEAYEQYF

D: TRBD1
J: TRBJ2-3
V: TRBV20-1
length: 16
size: NA
DNA: TGCAGTGCCAGCACCGGGACAGGGGACGGCGCAGATACGCAGTATTTT
CDR3: CSASTGTGDGADTQYF

D: NA
J: TRBJ1-2
V: TRBV4-3
length: 18
size: NA
DNA: TGCGCCAGCAGCCAAGATGTCCCCTTGGCAGGGACTAACTATGGCTACACCTTC
CDR3: CASSQDVPLAGTNYGYTF

D: TRBD2
J: TRBJ2-7
V: TRBV12-3/TRBV12-4
length: 14
size: many
DNA: TGTGCCAGCAGTGCACTAGCGGGGTCCTACGAGCAGTACTTC
CDR3: CASSALAGSYEQYF

D: NA
J: TRBJ2-4
V: TRBV6-6
length: 17
size: many
DNA: TGTGCCAGCAGTTACTCTACGTTAGTCGTGGGGAAAAACATTCAGTACTTC
CDR3: CASSYSTLVVGKNIQYF

D: NA
J: TRBJ2-4
V: TRBV5-6
length: 15
size: NA
DNA: TGTGCCAGCAGCTTGTCAGGGGCGGCCAAAAACATTCAGTACTTC
CDR3: CASSLSGAAKNIQYF

D: NA
J: TRBJ2-1
V: TRBV20-1
length: 14
size: NA
DNA: TGCAGTGCTAGAGATGTGAACGGGGGGCAAGCTGTGTTCTTC
CDR3: CSARDVNGGQAVFF

D: TRBD1
J: TRBJ2-7
V: TRBV4-1
length: 15
size: NA
DNA: TGCGCCAGCAGCCAGTCCGGGACAGGGTCCTACGAGCAGTACTTC
CDR3: CASSQSGTGSYEQYF

D: NA
J: TRBJ2-7
V: TRBV2
length: 11
size: NA
DNA: TGTGCCAGCAGTACTTTTAACGAGCAGTACTTC
CDR3: CASSTFNEQYF

D: TRBD1
J: TRBJ2-7
V: TRBV5-8
length: 16
size: few
DNA: TGTGCCAGCAGCTTGGTTACAGGGGCGGTGGCGGGTGAGCAGTACTTC
CDR3: CASSLVTGAVAGEQYF

D: NA
J: TRBJ2-7
V: TRBV7-2
length: 14
size: many
DNA: TGTGCCAGCACCAGAAGCGAAAACTCCTACGAGCAGTACTTC
CDR3: CASTRSENSYEQYF

D: NA
J: TRBJ1-1
V: TRBV7-2
length: 16
size: NA
DNA: TGTGCCAGCAGCTTCAAATATGACCAGCGGGCCACTGAAGCTTTCTTT
CDR3: CASSFKYDQRATEAFF

D: NA
J: TRBJ1-3
V: TRBV28
length: 15
size: many
DNA: TGTGCCAGCACCAGGGAATCTACTTGGGGAGACACCATATATTTT
CDR3: CASTRESTWGDTIYF

D: NA
J: TRBJ1-5
V: TRBV5-1
length: 15
size: few
DNA: TGCGCCAGCAGCTCGGGCCTGGGGGAAAATCAGCCCCAGCATTTT
CDR3: CASSSGLGENQPQHF

D: NA
J: TRBJ2-1
V: TRBV27
length: 13
size: NA
DNA: TGTGCCAGCAGTCCCGTTGCGAGCGGTGAGCAGTTCTTC
CDR3: CASSPVASGEQFF

D: NA
J: TRBJ1-1
V: TRBV5-6
length: 18
size: few
DNA: TGTGCCAGCAGCTTGGTAGGGGGGAAGGTTCACATGAACACTGAAGCTTTCTTT
CDR3: CASSLVGGKVHMNTEAFF

D: TRBD1
J: TRBJ1-4
V: TRBV12-3/TRBV12-4
length: 18
size: NA
DNA: TGTGCCAGCAGTTTCGGCAGGGGGGCCCTTCGACCTAATGAAAAACTGTTTTTT
CDR3: CASSFGRGALRPNEKLFF

D: NA
J: TRBJ2-2
V: TRBV11-3
length: 17
size: many
DNA: TGTGCCAGCAGCTTAGGCGGTGGGACTGCGAACACCGGGGAGCTGTTTTTT
CDR3: CASSLGGGTANTGELFF

D: NA
J: TRBJ1-1
V: TRBV7-9
length: 12
size: many
DNA: TGTGCCAGCAGCCCCGGACGGATTGAAGCTTTCTTT
CDR3: CASSPGRIEAFF

D: TRBD1
J: TRBJ1-1
V: TRBV2
length: 14
size: many
DNA: TGTGCCAGCAGCGTTGACAGGGTACGGACTGAAGCTTTCTTT
CDR3: CASSVDRVRTEAFF

D: TRBD1
J: TRBJ1-4
V: TRBV5-1
length: 15
size: few
DNA: TGCGCCAGCAGCTTGTGGACAGGGACTAATGAAAAACTGTTTTTT
CDR3: CASSLWTGTNEKLFF

D: NA
J: TRBJ2-1
V: TRBV6-1
length: 15
size: few
DNA: TGTGCCAGCAGAGCGGACCAAAGCTCCTACAATGAGCAGTTCTTC
CDR3: CASRADQSSYNEQFF

D: NA
J: TRBJ1-1
V: TRBV7-9
length: 13
size: NA
DNA: TGTGCCAGCAGCCGGGGGGCGACCACTGAAGCTTTCTTT
CDR3: CASSRGATTEAFF

D: NA
J: TRBJ2-2
V: TRBV2
length: 14
size: many
DNA: TGTGCCAGCAGTGATCAGGGGAACACCGGGGAGCTGTTTTTT
CDR3: CASSDQGNTGELFF

D: NA
J: TRBJ2-1
V: TRBV20-1
length: 17
size: many
DNA: TGCAGTGCTAGCGGACGGGGGTCCCAGATCCCCTACAATGAGCAGTTCTTC
CDR3: CSASGRGSQIPYNEQFF

D: NA
J: TRBJ2-1
V: TRBV29-1
length: 11
size: few
DNA: TGCAGCGTTGAAGGGAAGACACATTCGTTCTTC
CDR3: CSVEGKTHSFF

D: TRBD1
J: TRBJ2-2
V: TRBV7-6
length: 14
size: many
DNA: TGTGCCAGCTCTCGGCAGGGGGCGGCCGGGGAGCTGTTTTTT
CDR3: CASSRQGAAGELFF